The 10 T cell receptor beta chains given below trace back to one sample, sequenced in a study of T cell responses to AZD1222 COVID-19 vaccine. Profiling relied on immunoSEQ multiplex PCR, and the TCRdb table lists in-frame clones only, not all of them. The sample contains around 130,000 clones, around 90% of which appear only once. This specimen was peripheral blood, taken on day 0 of AZD1222 vaccination. The receptors were gathered from an adult in good health.

The rearrangement uses TRBV10-3 and TRBJ2-7; 10 nucleotides align to TRBD1. Germline-derived CDR1 and CDR2 are ENHRY and SYGVKD. This CDR3 comprises 14 residues. Trimming took 6 bases from V and 2 from J; bases not matched to a gene: 4. CDR3 DNA sequence: TGTGCCATCAGGTCCGGGACAGGGGCCTACGAGCAGTACTTC. Encoded protein: CAIRSGTGAYEQYF.

The chain couples TRBV5-4 to TRBJ2-1, with D maybe TRBD1 (5 bases). Trimming pared 0 bases from V and 0 bases from J, leaving 7 bases between. The CDR3 consists of 15 residues. The germline gives CDR1 SGHNT, CDR2 YYREEE (reference sequence). CDR3 bases: TGTGCCAGCAGCTTGGACAGGCCCTCCTACAATGAGCAGTTCTTC. This gives the protein CASSLDRPSYNEQFF.

CDR3 sequence reads: CASSLRPGGAPDTQYF. The CDR3 coding sequence is TGTGCCAGCAGCTTGCGCCCCGGGGGGGCCCCAGATACGCAGTATTTT. The rearrangement uses TRBV5-5 and TRBJ2-3; 8 nucleotides line up with TRBD2. The germline CDR1 and CDR2 sequences are SGHKS and YYEKEE (reference sequence). With V trimmed by 1 base and J by 4 bases, 8 bases remained unmatched. The CDR3 spans 16 residues.

The gene calls are TRBV10-2 and TRBJ1-5; no reliable D call. Germline CDR1 reads WSHSY; CDR2 reads SAAADI. V lost 6 bases and J lost 2, with 11 bases in between. The CDR3 covers 14 residues. The chain's CDR3 is CASRRLDGNQPQHF. The CDR3 bases are TGCGCCAGCAGAAGGTTAGATGGCAATCAGCCCCAGCATTTT.

This chain links TRBV3-1 (or the pseudogene TRBV3-2) with TRBJ2-7; 7 nucleotides line up with TRBD1. CDR3 length: 14 residues. Germline V gene data show CDR1 as LGHDT and CDR2 as YNNKEL (reference sequence). Unmatched junction bases numbered 6, after V lost 4 bases and J lost 3 bases. CDR3 residues: CASSLRDSRYEQYF. The CDR3 DNA follows: TGTGCCAGCAGCCTCCGGGACAGCCGCTACGAGCAGTACTTC.

The CDR3 protein is CATSISLRGDTPYEQYF. The CDR3 DNA reads as TGTGCCACCAGCATCTCTTTAAGAGGGGACACTCCCTACGAGCAGTACTTC. This rearrangement joins TRBV15 to TRBJ2-7; D is perhaps TRBD1 (6 bases). The CDR3 contains 17 residues. Germline CDR1 is LNHNV and CDR2 is YYDKDF (reference sequence). Trimming left V 4 bases short and J 2 bases short, with 21 bases between.

The chain uses TRBV28 and TRBJ2-7, with unresolved D. Germline values: CDR1 MDHEN, CDR2 SYDVKM. V was cut by 2 bases and J by 7 bases, with 9 bases left in between. This CDR3 has 12 residues. As DNA, the CDR3 is TGTGCCAGCAGTTTAGGACCGAGGGAGCAGTACTTC. Encoded protein: CASSLGPREQYF.

The V gene is TRBV7-9, the J gene TRBJ1-5; possible D gene TRBD1, 6 bases. The germline V and J ends were trimmed by 5 bases and 3 bases, with 11 bases remaining between them. The CDR3 length is 14 residues. CDR1 is SEHNR and CDR2 is FQNEAQ in the germline V gene (reference sequence). CDR3 DNA: TGTGCCAGCAGCGCCGGACAGTCCAATCAGCCCCAGCATTTT. This encodes CASSAGQSNQPQHF.

This sequence joins TRBV29-1 and TRBJ1-1; D is possibly TRBD1 (5 bases). The V end lost 7 bases, the J end lost 0 bases, and 9 bases lay between the germline ends. CDR1 is SQVTM and CDR2 is ANQGSEA in the germline V gene. The CDR3 sequence is 12 residues long. The CDR3 region has the DNA TGCAGCGGGCAAGGGGTGAACACTGAAGCTTTCTTT. Translating it yields CSGQGVNTEAFF.

V is TRBV2 and J is TRBJ1-2; D might be TRBD1 (5 bases). Trimming removed 6 bases from V and 5 bases from J, with 13 bases in between. The CDR3 extends over 13 amino acids. The germline V gene encodes CDR1 SNHLY and CDR2 FYNNEI. DNA of the CDR3: TGTGCCAGCAGACAGGACGGGGAATATGGCTACACCTTC. Translation: CASRQDGEYGYTF.